This T cell receptor beta chain was recorded in a study of identical twins. Template switching supplied a universal primer site; unique molecular identifiers were carried on the cDNA. TCRdb reprocessed the 5' RACE reads via MiXCR and lists one record per CDR3 protein. The sample includes some 560,000 distinct CDR3 sequences, more than 9% of them seen just once. V trimming: 3 bases; J trimming: 2 bases; junction bases outside the gene matches: 5. The CDR3 covers 16 residues. Germline V gene sequence: CDR1 MGHRA, CDR2 YSYEKL. This clonotype turned up a few times. Its target is not known. Findings and limits, study-wide: Instead of following the same donors, the conclusions were based on cross-sectional statistical analysis. For out-of-frame alpha sequences shared by twins, low generation probability was in excess.

This same sample was also part of a study on yellow fever vaccine responses in identical twins. Per that study: Reportedly, the response of twins' T cells to the vaccine seemed partly convergent, partly personalized.

Source material: PBMCs. This sequence joins TRBV4-1 and TRBJ2-1; TRBD1 matches at 9 bases. The clonotype comes from a woman between 18 and 29 years old in good health. CDR3 nucleotide sequence: TGCGCCAGCAGCCATAAGACAGGGGGAACCTACAATGAGCAGTTCTTC. Encoded protein: CASSHKTGGTYNEQFF.